This TCR beta chain was observed in a study of cytomegalovirus exposure and HLA in healthy donors. Overall study results and limits: No immune exposure information besides CMV serostatus was available. Fewer N-insertions (relative to the roughly 670-donor mean) were reportedly seen in an Asian-associated ancestry cluster in a later analysis. Earlier analysis found most TCR beta V segments productive about 87% or about 30% of the time.

On this clone: Its antigen is undetermined.

13 Jbeta primers and 60 Vbeta primers were used for the PCR. Produced via immunoSEQ multiplex PCR; TCRdb's table is partial and in-frame only. The top ten clones hold over 2% of a sample with some 130,000 clones, roughly three quarters of them seen once. CDR1 SGHNT and CDR2 YYREEE come from the germline V gene (reference sequence). This CDR3 has 15 amino acids. Trimming at V came to 4 bases and at J to 3 bases, leaving 4 bases not matched to a gene. This chain joins TRBV5-4 and TRBJ1-5, with TRBD1 identical over 10 bases. Specimen: PBMCs. The TCR was taken from a man aged 30-40 years in good health and CMV-seronegative. The CDR3: CASSGGTGDNQPQHF. Here the CDR3 DNA reads TGTGCCAGCAGCGGCGGGACAGGGGACAATCAGCCCCAGCATTTT.